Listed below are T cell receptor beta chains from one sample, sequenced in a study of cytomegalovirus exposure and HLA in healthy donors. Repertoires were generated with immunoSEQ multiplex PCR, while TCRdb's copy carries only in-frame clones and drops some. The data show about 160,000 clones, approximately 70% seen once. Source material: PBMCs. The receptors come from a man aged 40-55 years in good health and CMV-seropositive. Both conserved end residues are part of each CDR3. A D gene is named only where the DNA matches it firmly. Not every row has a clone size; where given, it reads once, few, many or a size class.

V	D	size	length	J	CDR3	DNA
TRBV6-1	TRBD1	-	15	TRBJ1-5	CASSEDRGSTQPQHF	TGTGCCAGCAGTGAGGACAGGGGGAGTACTCAGCCCCAGCATTTT
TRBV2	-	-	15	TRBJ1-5	CASLTGIGGNQPQHF	TGTGCCAGCCTTACAGGGATCGGGGGCAATCAGCCCCAGCATTTT
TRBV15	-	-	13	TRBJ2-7	CATSRERGAREYF	TGTGCCACCAGCAGGGAACGGGGGGCCAGGGAGTACTTC
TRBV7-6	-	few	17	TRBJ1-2	CASSLFTGPPRDYGYTF	TGTGCCAGCAGCTTATTTACAGGCCCACCCAGGGACTATGGCTACACCTTC
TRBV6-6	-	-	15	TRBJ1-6	CASSYFRDTDSPLHF	TGTGCCAGCAGTTACTTCCGGGACACAGATTCACCCCTCCACTTT
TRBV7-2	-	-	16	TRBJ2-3	CASSHPEGTYTDTQYF	TGTGCCAGCAGCCACCCGGAGGGTACCTACACAGATACGCAGTATTTT
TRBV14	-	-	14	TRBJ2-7	CASSRLAGTYEQYF	TGTGCCAGCAGCCGCCTTGCCGGGACCTACGAGCAGTACTTC
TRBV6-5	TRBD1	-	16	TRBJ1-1	CASSYGQGFWDTEAFF	TGTGCCAGCAGTTACGGACAGGGGTTTTGGGACACTGAAGCTTTCTTT
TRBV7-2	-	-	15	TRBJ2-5	CASSLGGGAGETQYF	TGTGCCAGCAGCTTAGGTGGGGGGGCCGGGGAGACCCAGTACTTC
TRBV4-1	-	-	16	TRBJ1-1	CASSQVTLHQNTEAFF	TGCGCCAGCAGCCAAGTGACTCTTCACCAGAACACTGAAGCTTTCTTT
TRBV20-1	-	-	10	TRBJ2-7	CSAGEYEQYF	TGCAGTGCAGGAGAGTACGAGCAGTACTTC
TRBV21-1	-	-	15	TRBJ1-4	CASSKEGTGCEKLFF	TGTGCCAGCAGCAAAGAGGGAACGGGGTGCGAAAAACTGTTTTTT
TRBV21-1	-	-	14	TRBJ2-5	CASSKDPRTGTQYF	TGTGCCAGCAGCAAAGACCCCCGAACGGGGACCCAGTACTTC
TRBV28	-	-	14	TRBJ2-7	CASGIKGLGGEQYF	TGTGCCAGCGGTATTAAGGGGCTAGGGGGCGAGCAGTACTTC
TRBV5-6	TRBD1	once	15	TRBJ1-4	CASSGGTGLGEKLFF	TGTGCCAGCAGCGGCGGGACAGGGCTGGGGGAAAAACTGTTTTTT
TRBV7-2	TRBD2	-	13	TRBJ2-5	CASSPGGEETQYF	TGTGCCAGCAGCCCCGGGGGGGAAGAGACCCAGTACTTC
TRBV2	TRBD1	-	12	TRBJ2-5	CASRDRGETQYF	TGTGCCAGCCGGGACAGGGGAGAGACCCAGTACTTC
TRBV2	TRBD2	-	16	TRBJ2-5	CASSETSGGNQETQYF	TGTGCCAGCAGTGAAACTAGCGGGGGGAACCAAGAGACCCAGTACTTC
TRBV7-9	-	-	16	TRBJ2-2	CSSSLVEGRGTGELFF	TGTTCCAGCAGCTTAGTAGAGGGCAGGGGCACCGGGGAGCTGTTTTTT
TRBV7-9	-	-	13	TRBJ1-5	CASSLGEYQPQHF	TGTGCCAGCAGCTTAGGAGAATACCAGCCCCAGCATTTT
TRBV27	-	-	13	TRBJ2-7	CASSSTGHREQYF	TGTGCCAGCAGTTCCACGGGACATCGGGAGCAGTACTTC
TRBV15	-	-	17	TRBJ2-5	CATSMGGPKLTQETQYF	TGTGCCACCAGCATGGGGGGGCCTAAACTAACTCAAGAGACCCAGTACTTC
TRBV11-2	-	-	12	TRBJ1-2	CASSLHSYGYTF	TGTGCCAGCAGCTTACATTCCTATGGCTACACCTTC
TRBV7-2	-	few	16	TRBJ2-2	CASSLALTLRSGELFF	TGTGCCAGCAGCTTAGCGCTGACCCTACGGAGCGGGGAGCTGTTTTTT
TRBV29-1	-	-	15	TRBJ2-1	CSVDRHQGPGDEQFF	TGCAGCGTTGATAGGCACCAGGGTCCTGGGGATGAGCAGTTCTTC
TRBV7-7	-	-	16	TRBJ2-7	CASSPGDGGYRNEQYF	TGTGCTAGCAGCCCAGGTGATGGGGGCTATAGGAACGAGCAGTACTTC
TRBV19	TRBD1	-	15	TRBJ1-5	CASSTTGVSNQPQHF	TGTGCCAGTAGTACTACAGGGGTTAGCAATCAGCCCCAGCATTTT
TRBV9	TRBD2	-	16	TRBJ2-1	CASSSKGSGGANEQFF	TGTGCCAGCAGCTCTAAGGGTAGCGGGGGGGCCAATGAGCAGTTCTTC
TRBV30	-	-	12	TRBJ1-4	CAWSSRGEKLFF	TGTGCCTGGAGTTCTAGAGGGGAAAAACTGTTTTTT
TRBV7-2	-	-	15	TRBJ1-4	CASSLVGGHNEKLFF	TGTGCCAGCAGCTTAGTGGGGGGGCATAATGAAAAACTGTTTTTT
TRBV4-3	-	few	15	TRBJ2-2	CASSQGLGNTGELFF	TGCGCCAGCAGCCAGGGACTGGGGAACACCGGGGAGCTGTTTTTT
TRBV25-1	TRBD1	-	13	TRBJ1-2	CASSGRQGWGYTF	TGTGCCAGCAGTGGCCGACAGGGTTGGGGCTACACCTTC
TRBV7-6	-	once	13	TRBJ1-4	CASSLGGGEKLFF	TGTGCCAGCAGCTTAGGGGGGGGCGAAAAACTGTTTTTT
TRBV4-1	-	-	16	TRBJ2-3	CASSLRDRGITDTQYF	TGCGCCAGCAGCTTGAGGGATCGGGGGATCACAGATACGCAGTATTTT
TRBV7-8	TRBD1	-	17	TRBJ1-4	CASSLARQGGLNEKLFF	TGTGCCAGCAGCTTAGCGCGTCAGGGGGGCCTTAATGAAAAACTGTTTTTT
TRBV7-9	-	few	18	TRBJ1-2	CASSSRTAGDPLVYGYTF	TGTGCCAGCAGCTCAAGGACGGCAGGGGACCCACTGGTCTATGGCTACACCTTC
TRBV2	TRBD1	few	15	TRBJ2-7	CASSQEQGVQSEQYF	TGTGCCAGCAGTCAAGAACAGGGGGTTCAGTCCGAGCAGTACTTC
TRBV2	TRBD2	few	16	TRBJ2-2	CASTQRASGGTGELFF	TGTGCCAGCACTCAAAGGGCTAGCGGGGGGACCGGGGAGCTGTTTTTT
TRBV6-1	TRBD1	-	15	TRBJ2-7	CASVRDREMGYEQYF	TGTGCCAGCGTCCGGGACAGGGAGATGGGATACGAGCAGTACTTC
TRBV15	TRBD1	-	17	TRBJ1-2	CATRRGQGASASYGYTF	TGTGCCACCAGACGAGGACAGGGGGCATCAGCTAGCTATGGCTACACCTTC
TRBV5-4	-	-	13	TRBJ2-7	CASSLAWAYEQYF	TGTGCCAGCAGCTTAGCGTGGGCCTACGAGCAGTACTTC
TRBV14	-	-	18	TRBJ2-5	CASSQDLVTMALVETQYF	TGTGCCAGCAGCCAAGACTTAGTGACAATGGCATTAGTAGAGACCCAGTACTTC
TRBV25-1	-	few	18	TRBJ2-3	CASSEYLGQTTSTDTQYF	TGTGCCAGCAGTGAATATCTAGGACAGACTACTAGCACAGATACGCAGTATTTT
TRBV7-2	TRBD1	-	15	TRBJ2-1	CASSLDRGSYNEQFF	TGTGCCAGCAGCTTAGACAGGGGGTCCTACAATGAGCAGTTCTTC
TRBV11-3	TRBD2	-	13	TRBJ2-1	CASSFSSGDEQFF	TGTGCCAGCAGCTTTTCTAGCGGCGATGAGCAGTTCTTC